This record covers a single TCR beta chain. What it binds is unknown. Germline V gene sequence: CDR1 SQVTM, CDR2 ANQGSEA. After removal of 6 bases from V and 5 bases from J, the junction contained 11 bases not matched to a gene. The CDR3 loop spans 14 amino acids. Only in-frame clones appear in the TCRdb table, and some are missing; sequencing was by immunoSEQ multiplex PCR. The sample consists of roughly 120,000 clones, approximately 90% of them appearing once. These data come from a study of T cell responses to AZD1222 COVID-19 vaccine. Findings and caveats of the study: Regions 160-218 and 743-854 dominated among vaccine-associated CD4 TCRs spanning spike. Donors were chiefly white British, with a greater number of females, and clonal diversity was perhaps underestimated.

The material was peripheral blood, obtained on day 0 of AZD1222 vaccination. The TCR comes from an adult in good health. The gene calls are TRBV29-1 and TRBJ1-1; 8 bases are a match to TRBD1. CDR3 nucleotide sequence: TGCAGCGTGACTCTACAGGGGGTGTGGACTGAAGCTTTCTTT. Translation gives CSVTLQGVWTEAFF.